A single sample is the source of the 22 T cell receptor beta chains below, sequenced in a study of blood T cell repertoires in COVID-19. The assay was immunoSEQ multiplex PCR, and TCRdb's table has in-frame clones only and misses some. The sample carries tens of thousands of clones, 85% recorded once. The sample taken for sequencing was peripheral blood. The receptors here all came from a middle-aged man with active COVID-19.

The gene calls are TRBV11-3 and TRBJ2-4; D is unclear. This CDR3 has 14 amino acids. The V and J ends lost 2 bases and 6 bases respectively, with 11 bases between them. The germline CDR1 and CDR2 sequences are SGHNT and YENEEA. In nucleotides, the CDR3 is TGTGCCAGCAGCTTAAGTTCAGTCAGAAACATTCAGTACTTC. It translates to CASSLSSVRNIQYF.

This clone was detected only a few times. This chain uses TRBV7-9 with TRBJ2-7; TRBD1 aligns across 9 bases. In germline, CDR1 is SEHNR, CDR2 FQNEAQ (reference sequence). V shed 6 bases, J shed 5 bases, and the junction held 2 bases outside the gene matches. There are 12 residues in the CDR3. Here the CDR3 reads CASSWTGDEQYF. CDR3 nucleotides: TGTGCCAGCAGTTGGACAGGGGACGAGCAGTACTTC.

J is TRBJ2-2 and V is TRBV18; possibly TRBD2 for D (6 bases). The CDR3 length is 12 residues. The V end lost 5 bases, the J end lost 6 bases, and 7 bases lay between the germline ends. Looked up from germline, CDR1 is KGHSH and CDR2 is LQKENI. DNA of the CDR3: TGTGCCAGCTCAGAGCGGGCCGGGGAGCTGTTTTTT. Protein: CASSERAGELFF.

The chain uses TRBV7-9 and TRBJ1-5, with D possibly matching TRBD1 (6 bases). Germline loops: CDR1 SEHNR, CDR2 FQNEAQ (reference sequence). V was pared by 1 base and J by 8 bases, with 15 bases between. The CDR3 spans 15 residues. For the CDR3, the DNA is TGTGCCAGCAGCTTAGGAGGCAGTTGGACAGAGCCCCAGCATTTT. Residues: CASSLGGSWTEPQHF. The variable domain in full, with the rest retrieved from reference TRBV7-9 and TRBJ1-5, is DTGVSQNPRHKITKRGQNVTFRCDPISEHNRLYWYRQTLGQGPEFLTYFQNEAQLEKSRLLSDRFSAERPKGSFSTLEIQRTEQGDSAMYLCASSLGGSWTEPQHFGDGTRLSIL.

The J gene is TRBJ1-5, the V gene TRBV6-5; TRBD1 matches at 9 bases. Germline assignment: CDR1 MNHEY and CDR2 SVGAGI. Trimming removed 6 bases from V and 11 bases from J; junction bases left unmatched: 8. The CDR3 totals 13 residues. The CDR3 loop is CASRQGAASAQHF. DNA for the CDR3: TGTGCCAGCAGACAGGGGGCGGCCTCAGCCCAGCATTTT.

The chain couples TRBV7-9 to TRBJ2-3; TRBD1 aligns across 8 bases. Per germline, CDR1 SEHNR and CDR2 FQNEAQ (reference sequence). The V and J ends lost 6 bases and 2 bases, in that order; junction bases with no gene match: 7. The CDR3 runs 15 residues. The CDR3 spells CASSPGQGSTDTQYF. Here the CDR3 DNA reads TGTGCCAGCAGTCCCGGACAGGGTTCCACAGATACGCAGTATTTT.

The chain has TRBV24-1 and TRBJ2-7, with 8 bases aligning to TRBD1. This CDR3 spans 13 amino acids. CDR1 is KGHDR and CDR2 is SFDVKD in the germline V gene. After removal of 2 bases from V and 6 bases from J, the junction contained 2 bases not matched to a gene. The CDR3 DNA follows: TGTGCCACCAGTGATTACAGGGGGATCGAGCAGTACTTC. Translated: CATSDYRGIEQYF.

The gene calls are TRBV2 and TRBJ2-7, with D tentatively TRBD2 (6 bases). Germline values: CDR1 SNHLY, CDR2 FYNNEI. The CDR3 sequence is 12 residues long. Trimming removed 4 bases from V and 3 bases from J, with 7 bases in between. CDR3 in amino acids: CASSVGGYEQYF. CDR3 in DNA: TGTGCCAGCAGTGTGGGAGGCTACGAGCAGTACTTC.

This chain connects TRBV27 to TRBJ2-2, with no clear D. The CDR3 is made up of 15 amino acids. The germline gives CDR1 MNHEY, CDR2 SMNVEV (reference sequence). The V and J ends lost 3 bases and 3 bases respectively, with 11 bases between them. The CDR3 here is CASSFGARHTGELFF. The CDR3, as DNA: TGTGCCAGCAGTTTCGGAGCCCGACACACCGGGGAGCTGTTTTTT.

The genes are TRBV11-2 and TRBJ2-1; the match to TRBD2 covers 12 bases. Germline V gene lookup returns CDR1 SGHAT and CDR2 FQNNGV. J gave up 8 bases and V 5 bases, and 7 bases lay outside the gene matches. This CDR3 region has 15 residues. The CDR3, as DNA: TGTGCCAGCAGCAACCGACTAGCGGGAGTGCATGAGCAGTTCTTC. This encodes CASSNRLAGVHEQFF. The full variable domain, in which reference TRBV11-2 and TRBJ2-1 provide the parts outside the CDR3, is EAGVAQSPRYKIIEKRQSVAFWCNPISGHATLYWYQQILGQGPKLLIQFQNNGVVDDSQLPKDRFSAERLKGVDSTLKIQPAKLEDSAVYLCASSNRLAGVHEQFFGPGTRLTVL.

The rearrangement links TRBV4-2 to TRBJ1-3; maybe TRBD1 (5 bases). Looked up from germline, CDR1 is LGHNA and CDR2 is YNFKEQ. This CDR3 comprises 16 residues. Deletions cut 1 base from V and 4 bases from J, with 14 bases between. The CDR3 reads CASSQVGAGIGNTIYF. The CDR3, as DNA: TGTGCCAGCAGCCAAGTCGGGGCGGGGATAGGAAACACCATATATTTT.

The rearrangement links TRBV5-6 to TRBJ1-4; D is possibly TRBD1 (5 bases). Trimming shortened V by 2 bases and J by 5 bases, and 10 bases separated the two germline ends. The CDR3 totals 14 residues. CDR1 and CDR2 (germline): SGHDT, YYEEEE. This chain's CDR3 is CASSLMGQNEKLFF. CDR3 nucleotides: TGTGCCAGCAGCTTAATGGGGCAGAATGAAAAACTGTTTTTT.

This chain links TRBV24-1 with TRBJ2-7; 7 bases match TRBD1. Germline V gene sequence: CDR1 KGHDR, CDR2 SFDVKD. V lost 6 bases and J lost 6; bases outside the gene matches: 4. The CDR3 loop spans 12 amino acids. The CDR3 reads CATSRGGGEQYF. CDR3 coding DNA: TGTGCCACCAGTCGAGGGGGCGGCGAGCAGTACTTC.

The J gene is TRBJ2-3, the V gene TRBV24-1; D ambiguous. Trimming removed 7 bases from V and 0 bases from J, with 4 bases in between. This CDR3 region has 12 residues. The V gene's germline CDR1 is KGHDR and CDR2 SFDVKD. CDR3 amino acids: CATSASTDTQYF. The CDR3 coding sequence is TGTGCCACCAGCGCGAGCACAGATACGCAGTATTTT.

The rearrangement links TRBV6-5 to TRBJ2-7, with D possibly being TRBD2 (6 bases). Germline loops: CDR1 MNHEY, CDR2 SVGAGI. The germline V and J ends were trimmed by 6 bases and 6 bases, with 12 bases remaining between them. CDR3 length equals 12 residues. CDR3 DNA sequence: TGTGCCAGCAGCCTTCCGGGGGTCGAGCAGTACTTC. This translates into CASSLPGVEQYF.

The chain uses TRBV5-5 and TRBJ2-1; D remains unclear. CDR3 size: 14 residues. The V gene's germline CDR1 is SGHKS and CDR2 YYEKEE (reference sequence). Trimming shortened V by 0 bases and J by 4 bases, and 8 bases separated the two germline ends. In DNA, the CDR3 is TGTGCCAGCAGCTTGGTTTCTAGATACAATGAGCAGTTCTTC. Its protein product is CASSLVSRYNEQFF.

The V gene is TRBV7-2, the J gene TRBJ2-1; 7 bases fit TRBD2. Germline V gene sequence: CDR1 SGHTA, CDR2 FQGNSA. This CDR3 is 14 amino acids long. CDR3 in DNA: TGTGCTACCACGGCAGCGGGACTATATAATGAGCAGTTCTTC. As protein: CATTAAGLYNEQFF.

The rearrangement uses TRBV9 and TRBJ1-1; 8 bases fit TRBD1. The V segment lost 2 bases and the J segment 5 bases; nucleotides outside the gene matches: 5. There are 14 residues in the CDR3. Germline values: CDR1 SGDLS, CDR2 YYNGEE. The CDR3 region has the DNA TGTGCCAGCAGCGTGACAGGGGCGGATACTGAAGCTTTCTTT. It is translated as CASSVTGADTEAFF.

J is TRBJ2-1 and V is TRBV7-2, with 7 bases fitting TRBD2. This CDR3 has 15 amino acids. Germline V gene lookup returns CDR1 SGHTA and CDR2 FQGNSA. J gave up 10 bases and V 5 bases, and 14 bases lay outside the gene matches. CDR3 DNA: TGTGCCAGCAGCCAAGTGTCTCGGGGGGAAGGCGAGCAGTTCTTC. The encoded protein is CASSQVSRGEGEQFF.

The V call is TRBV12-5, the J call TRBJ2-2; TRBD1 aligns across 10 bases. The CDR3 is 15 residues long. Per the germline V gene, CDR1 is LGHNT and CDR2 is FRNRAP. Trimming at V came to 1 base and at J to 6 bases, leaving 2 bases not matched to a gene. In DNA form, the CDR3 reads TGTGCTAGTGGTTTGGGACAGGGGGCGCCCGGGGAGCTGTTTTTT. It specifies CASGLGQGAPGELFF.

The chain is built from TRBV5-4 and TRBJ2-3; D remains unclear. Trimming took 0 bases from V and 4 from J, leaving 15 bases between them. This CDR3 contains 16 residues. The germline gives CDR1 SGHNT, CDR2 YYREEE (reference sequence). CDR3: CASSLGAAHRADTQYF. Here the CDR3 DNA reads TGTGCCAGCAGCTTGGGTGCGGCCCACCGGGCAGATACGCAGTATTTT.

The chain has TRBV5-4 and TRBJ2-1; D remains unclear. V was cut by 4 bases and J by 10 bases, with 24 bases left in between. CDR3 length equals 16 residues. Looked up from germline, CDR1 is SGHNT and CDR2 is YYREEE (reference sequence). The CDR3 DNA reads TGTGCCAGCAGCGCGGCTGACGTTAGAGCCGCAAAGGAGCAGTTCTTC. It is translated as CASSAADVRAAKEQFF. Drawing the rest from reference TRBV5-4 and TRBJ2-1, the complete variable domain is ETGVTQSPTHLIKTRGQQVTLRCSSQSGHNTVSWYQQALGQGPQFIFQYYREEENGRGNFPPRFSGLQFPNYSSELNVNALELDDSALYLCASSAADVRAAKEQFFGPGTRLTVL.